A single sample gave rise to the 15 T cell receptor gamma chains below, sequenced in a study of γδ T cells in repeated Plasmodium falciparum infection. Flow sorting of PBMC yielded separate Vgamma9/Vdelta2+ and Vdelta2-negative gammadelta T cell populations for bulk repertoire analysis. TCRdb re-called the multiplex PCR reads using CATT. The sample comprises tens of thousands of gamma-chain clones, approximately 2.9% of which are singletons, and roughly a third rests with the top ten. The sample comprised gamma-delta T cells from blood. The origin of the receptors is a pool of human donors (malaria-infected and uninfected, not separated).

As concerns this clone: For this DNA, TCRdb reports the protein of a much larger clone, which diverges at residue 10, most likely from a read error; the protein presented here is translated directly from the DNA. The chain uses TRGV4 and TRGJ1 or TRGJ2. Since TCRdb gives no J gene, matching the DNA to germline was used here to assign it. CDR1 EGSTGY and CDR2 YDSYTSSV come from the germline V gene. This CDR3 is built from 13 residues. The CDR3 DNA is TGTGCCACCTGGGATGGATATTATTATAGGAAACTCTTT. Translating gives CATWDGYYYRKLF.

For this clone: With a far larger clone one base away, a read error is the likely cause. Called V gene: TRGV9; the J gene was not called. Germline assignment: CDR1 GITISATS and CDR2 ISYDGTV (reference sequence). This CDR3 is 14 amino acids long. CDR3 in DNA: TGTGCCTTGTGGGAGGCCCCCTACGGGTATAAGAAGCTCTTT. Its translation: CALWEAPYGYKKLF.

This clone was counted many times. The TCRdb protein comes from a much larger clone and disagrees with this DNA's translation at residue 6, likely due to a read error; the protein given here is derived from the DNA. The genes are TRGV9 and TRGJ1 or TRGJ2. This CDR3 spans 15 amino acids. CDR1 GITISATS and CDR2 ISYDGTV come from the germline V gene (reference sequence). V lost 2 bases, J lost 4 bases, and 11 bases stayed unmatched. The CDR3 is CALWEATRTYYKKLF. The CDR3 DNA sequence: TGTGCCTTGTGGGAGGCTACTAGAACCTATTATAAGAAACTCTTT.

This clone has at least ten counts. A far larger clone is only one base removed, so a read error is likely. V is TRGV9 and J is TRGJ1 or TRGJ2. The CDR3 extends over 12 amino acids. CDR1 and CDR2 (germline): GITISATS, ISYDGTV (reference sequence). Trimming cost V 2 bases and J 9 bases; bases outside gene matches: 7. The CDR3 bases are TGTGCCTTGTGGGAGGCGAAACCTAAGAAACTCTTT. Translation: CALWEAKPKKLF.

At least ten counts were recorded for this clone. The protein TCRdb gives is from a much larger clone and does not agree with this DNA's translation at residue 13, likely a read error; the protein shown here comes from the DNA. V usage is TRGV9 and J usage is TRGJP. The J gene comes from matching the DNA to germline here; TCRdb lacks it. CDR1 is GITISATS, CDR2 ISYDGTV, per germline (reference sequence). The CDR3 extends over 16 amino acids. CDR3 protein: CALWSPQELGKKTKVF. The DNA for the CDR3 is TGTGCCTTGTGGAGCCCCCAAGAGTTGGGCAAAAAAACCAAGGTATTT.

This clone was counted at least ten times. No J gene call was made, and the V gene is TRGV2. Per germline, CDR1 EGSNGY and CDR2 YDSYNSKV. The CDR3 is 13 amino acids. CDR3 nucleotides: TGTGCCACCTGGGACGGAATTGGCTGGTTCATGATATTT. It specifies CATWDGIGWFMIF.

This clone was counted ten times or more. A far larger clone is one base from this, pointing to a likely read error. Other DNA sequences in the same sample also yield this CDR3. For the V gene the call is TRGV9; the J gene has no call. The germline CDR1 and CDR2 sequences are GITISATS and ISYDGTV (reference sequence). The CDR3 runs 11 residues. The CDR3 protein is CALWTYYKKLF. The DNA of the CDR3 is TGTGCCTTGTGGACCTATTATAAGAAGCTCTTT.

This clone was counted many times. This DNA's translation differs at residue 3 from TCRdb's protein, which comes from a much larger clone; a read error is likely, and the protein shown is translated from the DNA. The rearrangement links TRGV9 to TRGJ1 or TRGJ2. The J gene, absent from TCRdb, was called here by matching the DNA to germline. Looked up from germline, CDR1 is GITISATS and CDR2 is ISYDGTV (reference sequence). This CDR3 region has 10 residues. The CDR3, as DNA: TGTGCCTCGTGGGAGGATAAGAAACTCTTT. Its protein is CASWEDKKLF.

This clone appeared a few times. This likely traces to a read error, being one base from a far larger clone. This sample also contains other DNA sequences that code for the same CDR3. The rearrangement joins TRGV2 to TRGJ1 or TRGJ2. Matching the DNA to germline supplied the J gene, which TCRdb does not give. The germline gives CDR1 EGSNGY, CDR2 YDSYNSKV. The CDR3 totals 14 residues. V lost 0 bases and J lost 7; bases outside the gene matches: 9. The CDR3 is CATWDGPGYYKKLF. CDR3 nucleotide sequence: TGTGCCACCTGGGACGGGCCGGGTTACTATAAGAAACTCTTT.

This clone has more than one count but fewer than ten. The likely explanation is a read error, given a far larger clone one base away. Other DNA sequences from this sample encode an identical CDR3 as well. CDR3 sequence reads: CALWEPKTYYKKLF. The CDR3 DNA follows: TGTGCCTTATGGGAGCCGAAGACTTATTATAAGAAACTCTTT. The rearrangement links TRGV9 to TRGJ1 or TRGJ2. Germline matching of the DNA provided the J gene here, since TCRdb leaves it blank. This CDR3 spans 14 amino acids. Per the germline V gene, CDR1 is GITISATS and CDR2 is ISYDGTV (reference sequence).

This clone turned up a few times. TCRdb shows a much larger clone's protein in place of this DNA's translation, and the two differ at residue 9, likely through a read error; the protein shown is translated from the DNA. The chain has TRGV9 and TRGJ1 or TRGJ2. The J gene is not listed in TCRdb, so it was assigned here from a DNA match to germline. Germline lookup yields CDR1 GITISATS and CDR2 ISYDGTV (reference sequence). This CDR3 comprises 14 residues. DNA of the CDR3: TGTGCCTTGTGGGATGTTCAGAATCATTATAAGAAACTCTTT. It encodes CALWDVQNHYKKLF.

This clone was seen at least ten times. The chain employs TRGV3 and TRGJ1 or TRGJ2. The V gene end was trimmed by 0 bases and the J gene end by 10 bases; junction bases not matched to a gene: 9. The V gene's germline CDR1 is VTNTFY and CDR2 YDVSTARD (reference sequence). The CDR3 totals 13 residues. This CDR3 is CATWDRRYRKKLF. For the CDR3, the DNA is TGTGCCACCTGGGACAGGCGTTATCGGAAGAAACTCTTT.

With regard to this clone: TCRdb records a much larger clone's protein for this DNA, with a difference at residue 3 that likely arises from a read error; the protein given is the translation of the DNA. The V and J genes are TRGV2 and TRGJ1 or TRGJ2. The J gene was not available in TCRdb and was assigned here by matching the DNA to germline segments. The V gene's germline CDR1 is EGSNGY and CDR2 YDSYNSKV. This CDR3 contains 14 residues. The DNA of the CDR3 is TGTGCCGCCTGGGACGGGCCTCGGAATTATAAGAAACTCTTT. The encoded protein is CAAWDGPRNYKKLF.

This clone was counted a few times. TCRdb assigns this DNA the protein of a much larger clone, which departs from its translation at residue 9; this likely reflects a read error, and the protein shown comes from translating the DNA. The V gene corresponds to TRGV9; no J gene was called. This CDR3 is 11 amino acids long. Germline loops: CDR1 GITISATS, CDR2 ISYDGTV (reference sequence). This CDR3 is CALWERHKELF. CDR3 bases: TGTGCCTTGTGGGAGCGTCATAAGGAACTCTTT.

Of note for this clone: The protein in TCRdb stems from a much larger clone and differs at residue 3 from this DNA's translation, likely a read error; here the protein is translated from the DNA. J is TRGJ1 or TRGJ2 and V is TRGV2. Germline matching of the DNA provided the J gene here, since TCRdb leaves it blank. The CDR3 has 15 residues. Germline lookup yields CDR1 EGSNGY and CDR2 YDSYNSKV. The CDR3 DNA reads as TGTGCCTCCTGGGCCTCGGGAGGTGATTATTATAAGAAACTCTTT. It specifies CASWASGGDYYKKLF.